This T cell receptor beta chain comes out of a study of CD8 T cells in ankylosing spondylitis. Whole-study findings and limits: A CD8+ phenotype characterized the disease-linked clones, which were relatively rare in peripheral blood. Enrichment of disease-linked clones was reportedly significant in matched ankylosing spondylitis synovial fluid. Ankylosing spondylitis blood seemed to carry a telltale TCR beta motif made of several highly homologous variants. Existing reports had already noted some motif variants in reactive arthritis synovial fluid and blood.

This clonotype showed up just a few times. As yet, its antigen is unknown. Libraries of TCR beta came from quantitative 5'-RACE with molecular barcodes. Each CDR3 protein is one row after TCRdb ran MiXCR on the 5' RACE reads. This sample has around 220,000 distinct CDR3 sequences, with 15% to 20% found just once. The receptor's source is a male donor with ankylosing spondylitis. Sequencing was carried out using blood, either unsorted or a sorted T cell fraction (not recorded which).

The CDR3 nucleotides read TGTGCCAGCAGCTTAAATAATGGCTACACCTTC. Its translation: CASSLNNGYTF. The V call is TRBV7-8, the J call TRBJ1-2; no clear D. The CDR3 covers 11 residues. With 2 bases removed from V and 6 bases from J, the gap between germline ends came to 4 bases. CDR1 SGHVS and CDR2 FQNEAQ come from the germline V gene.